This T cell receptor beta chain stems from a study of human thymus T cells. Resected material from corrective heart surgery provided the thymus tissue analysed. Donation came from healthy Finnish infants having corrective surgery for congenital heart defects. This table comes from immunoSEQ multiplex PCR, and its TCRdb copy is limited to in-frame clones, with some not included. The sample holds around 130,000 clones, around 94% seen once. Concerning this clone: The target antigen is unknown.

Findings and caveats of the study: Related studies found that unrelated individuals share highly overlapping thymic repertoires. Within thymic and blood repertoires, V and J gene usage appeared to be biased.

Germline values: CDR1 SGHRS, CDR2 YFSETQ. This CDR3 has 20 amino acids. The trim removed 3 bases at V and 4 bases at J, leaving 22 bases unmatched. The rearrangement joins TRBV5-1 to TRBJ2-3, with TRBD1 identical over 8 bases. The TCR comes from a boy younger than two with a congenital heart defect but otherwise immunologically healthy. Material: thymus tissue. The CDR3 loop reads CASSSRTGSNNLHAADTQYF. In nucleotides, the CDR3 is TGCGCCAGCAGCTCGAGGACAGGGTCTAACAATCTCCACGCGGCAGATACGCAGTATTTT.